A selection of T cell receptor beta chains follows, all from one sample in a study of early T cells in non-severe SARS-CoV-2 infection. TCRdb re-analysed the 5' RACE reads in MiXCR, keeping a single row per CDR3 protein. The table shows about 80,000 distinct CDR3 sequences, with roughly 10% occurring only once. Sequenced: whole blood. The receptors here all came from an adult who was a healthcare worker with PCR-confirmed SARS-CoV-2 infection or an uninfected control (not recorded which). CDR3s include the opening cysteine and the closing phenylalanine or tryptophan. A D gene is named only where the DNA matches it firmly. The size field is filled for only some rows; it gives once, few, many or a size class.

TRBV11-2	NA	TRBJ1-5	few	TGTGCCAGCAGCTTAGATTGGACTAGCAATCAGCCCCAGCATTTT	CASSLDWTSNQPQHF
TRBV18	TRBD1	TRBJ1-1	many	TGTGCCAGCTCACCGAGGGACAGGGGGAACACTGAAGCTTTCTTT	CASSPRDRGNTEAFF
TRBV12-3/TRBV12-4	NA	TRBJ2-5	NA	TGTGCCAGCAGTCACCAGGACAGCTCCCGGGGTGTCCAGTACTTC	CASSHQDSSRGVQYF
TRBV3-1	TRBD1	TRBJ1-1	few	TGTGCCAGCAGCCAAGCCGGGACAGAGAACACTGAAGCTTTCTTT	CASSQAGTENTEAFF
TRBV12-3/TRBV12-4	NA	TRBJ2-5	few	TGTGCCAGCAGCACCTCGAGGGAGACCCAGTACTTC	CASSTSRETQYF
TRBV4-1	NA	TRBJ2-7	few	TGCGCCAGCAGCCACTCTGCGGGGTCCTCCTACGAGCAGTACTTC	CASSHSAGSSYEQYF
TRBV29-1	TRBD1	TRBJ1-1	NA	TGCAGCGTTGGACAGGGCGGTACTGGGGTGGCTTTCTTT	CSVGQGGTGVAFF
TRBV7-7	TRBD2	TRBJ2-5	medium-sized	TGTGCTAGCAGCCCGGGACTAGCGGGGGAAGAGACCCAGTACTTC	CASSPGLAGEETQYF
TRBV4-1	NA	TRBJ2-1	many	TGCGCCAGCAGCCCCACAGGGATGGTCTATGAGCAGTTCTTC	CASSPTGMVYEQFF
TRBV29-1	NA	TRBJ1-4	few	TGCAGCGTAGGACAACTAAATGAAAAACTGTTTTTT	CSVGQLNEKLFF
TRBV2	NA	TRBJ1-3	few	TGTGCCGGATCGGAAGGAAACACCATATATTTT	CAGSEGNTIYF
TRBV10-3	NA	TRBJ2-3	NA	TGTGCCATCAGTGAACCCATAAGCACAGATACGCAGTATTTT	CAISEPISTDTQYF
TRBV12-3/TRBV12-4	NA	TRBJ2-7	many	TGTGCCAGCAGTTTACGGGACGGATTCTTCGAGCAGTACTTC	CASSLRDGFFEQYF
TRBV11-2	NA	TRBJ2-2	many	TGTGCCAGCAGCTGGGTCTACCGAACCGGGGAGCTGTTTTTT	CASSWVYRTGELFF
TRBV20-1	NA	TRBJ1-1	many	TGCAGTGCTCCTCGATCGTTGAACACTGAAGCTTTCTTT	CSAPRSLNTEAFF
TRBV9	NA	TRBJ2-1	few	TGTGCCAGCAGCGTAGGCCCGCTTTCCTACAATGAGCAGTTCTTC	CASSVGPLSYNEQFF
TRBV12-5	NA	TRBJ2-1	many	TGTGCTAGTGTCTTGGTATCTAGTGAGCAGTTCTTC	CASVLVSSEQFF
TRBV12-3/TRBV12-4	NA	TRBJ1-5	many	TGTGCCAGCAGAATCAGGGGTGGGGAGCAGCCCCAGCATTTT	CASRIRGGEQPQHF
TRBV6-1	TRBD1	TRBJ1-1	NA	TGTGCCAGCCGGAGTCCGGGACAGGGGGCTGTGAACACTGAAGCTTTCTTT	CASRSPGQGAVNTEAFF
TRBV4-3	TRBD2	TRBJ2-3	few	TGCGCCAGCAGCCGCGGACTAGCGGGGGACCTAGGCACAGATACGCAGTATTTT	CASSRGLAGDLGTDTQYF
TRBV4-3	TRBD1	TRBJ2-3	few	TGCGCCAGCAGCCCCCGGACAGGGGACACAGATACGCAGTATTTT	CASSPRTGDTDTQYF
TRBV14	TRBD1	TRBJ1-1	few	TGTGCCAGCAGCCTACTACAGGGGGCGAACACTGAAGCTTTCTTT	CASSLLQGANTEAFF
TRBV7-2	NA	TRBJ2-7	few	TGTGCCAGCAGCCCGACAGGTTACAACTCCTACGAGCAGTACTTC	CASSPTGYNSYEQYF
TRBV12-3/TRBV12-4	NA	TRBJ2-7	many	TGTGCCAGCACTCGTGGTGAGGCCTACGAGCAGTACTTC	CASTRGEAYEQYF
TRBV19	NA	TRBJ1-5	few	TGTGCCAGTAGTATACCAGGGGGCAATCAGCCCCAGCATTTT	CASSIPGGNQPQHF
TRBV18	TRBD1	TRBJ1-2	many	TGTGCCAGCTCACGGGGAGGGACAGCCTATGGCTACACCTTC	CASSRGGTAYGYTF
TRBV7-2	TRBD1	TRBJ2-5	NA	TGTGCCAGCAGCACGGACAGGCCCCACGAGACCCAGTACTTC	CASSTDRPHETQYF
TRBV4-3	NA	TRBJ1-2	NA	TGCGCCAGCAGCCAAGAAGGAGGCTATGGCTACACCTTC	CASSQEGGYGYTF